The clone carrying this T cell receptor (beta chain) was picked up many times. Antigen: not known. This entry is derived from a study of post-analysis software for immune sequencing data. Background on the study: The patients showed relapsing-remitting, secondary progressive and progressive-relapsing multiple sclerosis courses. Study findings and constraints: People with multiple sclerosis had a significantly lower normalized Chao1 diversity than controls did. Roughly five TRBV segments, including TRBV5-6, TRBV5-1 and TRBV20-1, were more frequent in patients than controls.

The V gene's germline CDR1 is SGHRS and CDR2 YFSETQ. Unmatched junction bases numbered 4, after V lost 3 bases and J lost 4 bases. The CDR3 sequence is 14 residues long. The TCR beta cDNA libraries carried unique molecular identifiers. TCRdb re-called the PCR reads with MiXCR, one entry per CDR3 protein. The repertoire has about 540,000 distinct CDR3 sequences, roughly 34% of them found once; the top ten carry 4.5% to 7.5%. The source material was blood. This chain joins TRBV5-1 and TRBJ2-5, with 9 bases identical to TRBD1. This TCR came from a girl under 18 with multiple sclerosis. The CDR3 coding sequence is TGCGCCAGCAGCTACACAGGGGGCCGAGAGACCCAGTACTTC. Protein: CASSYTGGRETQYF.